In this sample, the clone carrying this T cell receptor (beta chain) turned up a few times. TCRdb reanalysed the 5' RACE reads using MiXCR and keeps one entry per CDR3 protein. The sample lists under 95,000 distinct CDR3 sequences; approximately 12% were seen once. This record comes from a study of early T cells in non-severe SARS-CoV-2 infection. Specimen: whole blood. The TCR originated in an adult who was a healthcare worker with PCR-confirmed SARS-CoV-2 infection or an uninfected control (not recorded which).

The CDR3 reads CASSLPSGADTQYF. CDR3 sequence (DNA): TGCGCCAGCAGCCTCCCATCAGGGGCAGATACGCAGTATTTT. The gene calls are TRBV5-1 and TRBJ2-3; maybe TRBD1 (6 bases). V lost 4 bases and J 4 bases, leaving 13 bases between the germline ends. In germline, CDR1 is SGHRS, CDR2 YFSETQ. This CDR3 spans 14 amino acids.